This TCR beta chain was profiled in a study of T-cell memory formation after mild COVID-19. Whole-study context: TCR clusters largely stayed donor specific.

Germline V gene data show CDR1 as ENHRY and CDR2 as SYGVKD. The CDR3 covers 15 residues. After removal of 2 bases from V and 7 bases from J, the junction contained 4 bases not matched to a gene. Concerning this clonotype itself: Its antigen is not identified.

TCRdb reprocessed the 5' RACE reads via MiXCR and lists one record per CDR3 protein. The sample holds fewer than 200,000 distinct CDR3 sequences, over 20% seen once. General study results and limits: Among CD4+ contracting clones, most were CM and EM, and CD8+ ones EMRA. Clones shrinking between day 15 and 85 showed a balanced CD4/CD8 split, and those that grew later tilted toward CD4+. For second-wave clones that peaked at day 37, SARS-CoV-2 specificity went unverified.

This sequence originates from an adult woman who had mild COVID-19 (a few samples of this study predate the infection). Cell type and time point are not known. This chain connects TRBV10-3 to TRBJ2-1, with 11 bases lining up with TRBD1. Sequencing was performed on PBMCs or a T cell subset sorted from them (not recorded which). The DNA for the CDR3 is TGTGCCATCAGTGAGACGGGGACAGGGGGGAATGAGCAGTTCTTC. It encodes CAISETGTGGNEQFF.